This entry describes one T cell receptor (beta chain). What it binds is not known. TCRdb reanalysed the 5' RACE reads using MiXCR and keeps one entry per CDR3 protein. The repertoire holds some 140,000 distinct CDR3 sequences, roughly 15% seen once, with roughly a third in the top ten. V was shortened by 1 base and J by 10 bases, with 15 bases between the two germline ends. There are 14 residues in the CDR3. CDR1 and CDR2 from the germline V gene are SGHDN and FVKESK. The data are from a study of CD8 T cells in ankylosing spondylitis. Study conclusions and caveats: A motif in TCR beta, a set of seven to nine highly homologous variants, appeared characteristic of ankylosing spondylitis blood.

The chain links TRBV14 to TRBJ2-3; D remains unclear. The receptor comes from a male donor with ankylosing spondylitis. Input material: blood, either unsorted or a sorted T cell fraction (not recorded which). CDR3 in amino acids: CASSQGGLADPQYF. As DNA, the CDR3 is TGTGCCAGCAGCCAAGGGGGTTTGGCAGACCCGCAGTATTTT.